This T cell receptor beta chain was captured in a study of blood T cells in healthy people across ages. Each sample gave at least 6.5 million isolated PBMCs. V lost 5 bases and J lost 5; bases outside the gene matches: 7. Per the germline V gene, CDR1 is DFQATT and CDR2 is SNEGSKA (reference sequence). The CDR3 totals 13 residues. PCR was performed a second time for about 6 to 11 cycles using a sample-barcoded 5' primer and a J-beta primer mix. Each cDNA molecule was tagged by a template-switch adaptor that had 12 random nucleotides. TCRdb re-derived calls from the 5' RACE reads in MiXCR, one entry per CDR3 protein. The top ten clones hold roughly 14% of a sample with over 500,000 distinct CDR3 sequences, around 50% of them seen once. This clonotype has only a few counts.

J is TRBJ1-1 and V is TRBV20-1, with TRBD1 identical over 8 bases. The sequence came from a woman older than 75 in good health. Sequencing used blood. The CDR3 bases are TGCAGTGCTGGGGGACAGGCGAAGACTGAAGCTTTCTTT. Amino acids: CSAGGQAKTEAFF.